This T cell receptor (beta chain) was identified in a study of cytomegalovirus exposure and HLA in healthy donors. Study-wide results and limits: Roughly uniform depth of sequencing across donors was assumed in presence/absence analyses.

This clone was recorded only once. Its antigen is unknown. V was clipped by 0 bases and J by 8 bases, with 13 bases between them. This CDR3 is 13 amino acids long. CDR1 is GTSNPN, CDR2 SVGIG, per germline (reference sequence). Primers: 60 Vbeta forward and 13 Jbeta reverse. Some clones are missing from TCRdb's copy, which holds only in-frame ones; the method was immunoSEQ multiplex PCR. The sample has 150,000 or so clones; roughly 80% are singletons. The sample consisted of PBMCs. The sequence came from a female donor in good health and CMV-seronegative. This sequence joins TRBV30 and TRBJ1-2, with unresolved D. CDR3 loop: CAWSVLGFGGYTF. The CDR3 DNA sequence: TGTGCCTGGAGTGTACTGGGCTTTGGCGGCTACACCTTC. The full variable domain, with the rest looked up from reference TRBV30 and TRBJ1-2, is SQTIHQWPATLVQPVGSPLSLECTVEGTSNPNLYWYRQAAGRGLQLLFYSVGIGQISSEVPQNLSASRPQDRQFILSSKKLLLSDSGFYLCAWSVLGFGGYTFGSGTRLTVV.